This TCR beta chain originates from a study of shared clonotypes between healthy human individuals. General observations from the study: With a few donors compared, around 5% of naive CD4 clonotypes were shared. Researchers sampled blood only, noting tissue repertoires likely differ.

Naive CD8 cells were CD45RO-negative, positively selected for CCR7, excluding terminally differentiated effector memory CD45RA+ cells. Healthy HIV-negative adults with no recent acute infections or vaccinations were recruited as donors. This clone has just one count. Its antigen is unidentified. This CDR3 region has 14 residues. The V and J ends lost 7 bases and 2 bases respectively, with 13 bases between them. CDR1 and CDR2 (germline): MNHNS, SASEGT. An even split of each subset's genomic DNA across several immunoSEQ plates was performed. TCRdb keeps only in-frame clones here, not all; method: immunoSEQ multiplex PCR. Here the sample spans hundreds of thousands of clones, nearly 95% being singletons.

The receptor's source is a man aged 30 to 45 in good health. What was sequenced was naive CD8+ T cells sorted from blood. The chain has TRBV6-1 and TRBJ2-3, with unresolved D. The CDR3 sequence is CASITHSNTDTQYF. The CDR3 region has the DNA TGTGCCAGCATTACGCACTCCAACACAGATACGCAGTATTTT.